The clone carrying this T cell receptor beta chain has a single count. The CDR3 consists of 16 residues. After removal of 4 bases from V and 2 bases from J, the junction contained 8 bases not matched to a gene. The germline V gene has CDR1 LNHDA and CDR2 SQIVND (reference sequence). Assay used: immunoSEQ multiplex PCR; TCRdb lists only in-frame clones, some missing. The data contain about 150,000 clones, about 91% of them seen just once; the ten biggest clones take up about 3.2%. The data are from a study of control samples from healthy donors and cancer patients. The sample was blood. The chain employs TRBV19 and TRBJ1-3; 7 nucleotides match TRBD1. The TCR was taken from a young man in good health. The CDR3 DNA reads TGTGCCAGTAGTAAAATACAGGGGTTGCCTGGAAACACCATATATTTT. Translated, it gives CASSKIQGLPGNTIYF.